This TCR beta chain was recorded in a study of graft-versus-host responses after intestinal transplantation. Study-wide background: For around three years after anti-thymocyte globulin induction, all recipients took tacrolimus and steroids.

Concerning this clone: Its antigen is still unknown.

Sequenced by immunoSEQ multiplex PCR; TCRdb stores in-frame clones only, minus some. The sample lists 90,000 or so clones; 80% to 85% were seen once. Study-level points and caveats: Recipient marrow showed GvH clones, some seen first in ileum or blood.

This specimen consisted of unstimulated CD4+ T cells sorted from spleen or lymph node cells, obtained before intestinal transplant. This receptor was taken from a human donor who received an intestinal transplant.

CDR3 region: CASSATGGADTQYF. In DNA form, the CDR3 reads TGTGCCAGCAGTGCCACAGGGGGCGCAGATACGCAGTATTTT. V is TRBV6-1 and J is TRBJ2-3; 9 bases line up with TRBD1. Trimming cost V 4 bases and J 4 bases; bases outside gene matches: 3. Per germline, CDR1 MNHNS and CDR2 SASEGT. This CDR3 is built from 14 residues.